The T cell receptor (beta chain) described here comes from a study of blood T cell repertoires in COVID-19. Background on the study: PBMCs, B-cell-depleted T cells, or T cells provided the cDNA or gDNA that made up the material.

CDR3 length equals 13 residues. Germline-derived CDR1 and CDR2 are LGHNA and YNFKEQ. V dropped 6 bases and J dropped 6 bases, with 12 bases sitting between them. Sequencing was performed with immunoSEQ multiplex PCR; in TCRdb, only in-frame clones are kept and a portion is missing. The sample has approximately 180,000 clones, 70% to 90% seen once. The sequencing input was peripheral blood. The V gene is TRBV4-2, the J gene TRBJ2-1; a weak D match, TRBD1 (6 bases). The sequence was collected from a human donor with active or convalescent COVID-19. The donor label of this sample is uncertain. The CDR3 reads CASRAGVGNEQFF. The CDR3 DNA follows: TGTGCCAGCAGAGCAGGGGTCGGCAATGAGCAGTTCTTC.